This TCR beta chain was found in a study of CD8 T cells in ankylosing spondylitis. Broader study findings: Seemingly characteristic of ankylosing spondylitis blood was a TCR beta motif consisting of eight highly homologous variants.

Looked up from germline, CDR1 is SGHDT and CDR2 is YYEEEE. There are 16 residues in the CDR3. Trimming took 0 bases from V and 3 from J, leaving 13 bases between them. TCRdb reprocessed the 5' RACE reads via MiXCR and lists one record per CDR3 protein. The sample shows approximately 300,000 distinct CDR3 sequences, less than 10% of them seen only once. This clonotype occurred a few times. Its antigen remains unidentified. This TCR was sampled from a male donor with ankylosing spondylitis. The specimen was blood, either unsorted or a sorted T cell fraction (not recorded which). The chain couples TRBV5-6 to TRBJ2-1; weak D call: TRBD2 (7 bases). The CDR3 DNA reads TGTGCCAGCAGCTTGGGGGGGGCGGGGGTCTACAATGAGCAGTTCTTC. Protein product: CASSLGGAGVYNEQFF.